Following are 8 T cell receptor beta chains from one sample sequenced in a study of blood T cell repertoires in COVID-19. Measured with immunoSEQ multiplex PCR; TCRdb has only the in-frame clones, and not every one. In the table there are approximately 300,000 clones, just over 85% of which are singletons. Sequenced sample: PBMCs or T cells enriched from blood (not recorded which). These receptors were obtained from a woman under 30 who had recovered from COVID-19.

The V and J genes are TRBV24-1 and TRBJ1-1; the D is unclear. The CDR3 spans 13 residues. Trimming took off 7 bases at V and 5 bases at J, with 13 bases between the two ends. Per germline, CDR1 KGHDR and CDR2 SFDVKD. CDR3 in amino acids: CATRSEAETEAFF. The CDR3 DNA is TGTGCCACCAGATCAGAGGCGGAGACTGAAGCTTTCTTT.

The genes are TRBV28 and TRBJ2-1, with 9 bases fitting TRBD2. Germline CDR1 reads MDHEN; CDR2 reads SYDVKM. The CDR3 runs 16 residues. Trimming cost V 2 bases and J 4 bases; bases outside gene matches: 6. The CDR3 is CASSLMEGLAYNEQFF. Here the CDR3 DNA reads TGTGCCAGCAGTTTAATGGAGGGACTAGCTTACAATGAGCAGTTCTTC.

The CDR3 is CASSYIRTGATYEQYF. CDR3 nucleotides: TGTGCCAGCAGCTATATTCGGACAGGGGCTACCTACGAGCAGTACTTC. V gene TRBV5-5 combines with J gene TRBJ2-7; 9 bases match TRBD1. Losses at the gene ends were 3 bases for V and 2 bases for J; bases not matched to a gene: 9. The germline V gene has CDR1 SGHKS and CDR2 YYEKEE (reference sequence). This CDR3 is 16 amino acids long.

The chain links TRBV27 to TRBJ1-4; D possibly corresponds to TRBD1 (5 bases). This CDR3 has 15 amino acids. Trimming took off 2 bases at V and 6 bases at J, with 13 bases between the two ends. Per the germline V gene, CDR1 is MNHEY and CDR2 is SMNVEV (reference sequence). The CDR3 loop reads CASSLGDGGDEKLFF. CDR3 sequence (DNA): TGTGCCAGCAGTTTAGGGGACGGGGGGGATGAAAAACTGTTTTTT.

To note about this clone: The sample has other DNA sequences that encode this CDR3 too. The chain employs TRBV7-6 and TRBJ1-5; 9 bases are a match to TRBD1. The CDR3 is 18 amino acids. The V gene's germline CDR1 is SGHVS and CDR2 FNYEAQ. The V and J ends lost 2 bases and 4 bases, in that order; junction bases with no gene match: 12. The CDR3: CASSLPGQGPISNQPQHF. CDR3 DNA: TGTGCCAGCAGCTTACCGGGACAGGGACCTATTAGTAATCAGCCCCAGCATTTT.

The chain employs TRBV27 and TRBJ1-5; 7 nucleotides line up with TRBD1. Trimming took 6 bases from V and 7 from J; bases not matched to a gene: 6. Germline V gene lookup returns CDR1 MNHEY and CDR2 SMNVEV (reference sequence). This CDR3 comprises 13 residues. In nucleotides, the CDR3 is TGTGCCAGCAGAAAACAGGGGAGGCAGCCCCAGCATTTT. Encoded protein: CASRKQGRQPQHF.

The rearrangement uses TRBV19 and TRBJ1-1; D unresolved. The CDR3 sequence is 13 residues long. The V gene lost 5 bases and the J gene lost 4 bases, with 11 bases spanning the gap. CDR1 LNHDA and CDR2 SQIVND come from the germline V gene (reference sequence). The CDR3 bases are TGTGCCAGTAGTCCCACACCTGGCACTGAAGCTTTCTTT. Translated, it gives CASSPTPGTEAFF.

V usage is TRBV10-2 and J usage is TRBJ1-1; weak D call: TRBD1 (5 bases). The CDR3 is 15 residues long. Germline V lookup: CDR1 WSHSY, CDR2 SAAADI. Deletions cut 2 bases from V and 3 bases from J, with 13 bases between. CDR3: CASSEIRGVDTEAFF. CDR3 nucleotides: TGCGCCAGCAGTGAGATACGGGGGGTGGACACTGAAGCTTTCTTT.